This T cell receptor (beta chain) was recovered during a study of identical twins. Findings of the study overall: Insertions were fewer in abundant cord blood beta clonotypes, whereas memory repertoires showed none of this pattern.

Unique molecular identifiers were in the cDNA, with template-switch universal primer binding. A single record per CDR3 protein comes from TCRdb applying MiXCR to the 5' RACE reads. The sample shows some 500,000 distinct CDR3 sequences, 9.6% of them seen only once. Germline loops: CDR1 SEHNR, CDR2 FQNEAQ (reference sequence). The trim removed 1 base at V and 6 bases at J, leaving 4 bases unmatched. The CDR3 consists of 15 residues. Ten or more counts support this clonotype. The antigen remains undetermined. The same specimen was also included in a second study, on yellow fever vaccine responses in identical twins.

The TCR comes from a woman under 30 in good health. The V call is TRBV7-9, the J call TRBJ2-1; 9 nucleotides match TRBD2. Sequencing was performed on PBMCs. The CDR3 DNA sequence: TGTGCCAGCAGCTTAGAGGCGGGGGGGCCCAATGAGCAGTTCTTC. Encoded protein: CASSLEAGGPNEQFF.